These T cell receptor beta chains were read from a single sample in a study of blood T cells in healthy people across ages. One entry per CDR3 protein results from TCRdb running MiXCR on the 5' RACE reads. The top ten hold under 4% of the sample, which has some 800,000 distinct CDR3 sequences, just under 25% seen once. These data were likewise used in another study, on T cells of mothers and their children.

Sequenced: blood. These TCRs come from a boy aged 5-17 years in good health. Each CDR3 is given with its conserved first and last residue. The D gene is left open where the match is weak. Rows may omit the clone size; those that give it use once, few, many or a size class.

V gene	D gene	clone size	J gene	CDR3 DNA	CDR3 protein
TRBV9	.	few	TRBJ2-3	TGTGCCAGCAGCGTGGAGCCCGGGTCCACAGATACGCAGTATTTT	CASSVEPGSTDTQYF
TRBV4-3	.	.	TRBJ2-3	TGCGCCAGCAGCCAAGATTGGGCGGGAGATACGCAGTATTTT	CASSQDWAGDTQYF
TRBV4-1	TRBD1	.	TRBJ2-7	TGCGCCAGCAGCCAAGATTTAGGACAGGGGGTATACGAGCAGTACTTC	CASSQDLGQGVYEQYF
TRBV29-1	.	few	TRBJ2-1	TGCAGCGTTGCCGGGGGACCATCTCACTACAATGAGCAGTTCTTC	CSVAGGPSHYNEQFF
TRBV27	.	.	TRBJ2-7	TGTGCCAGCAGTCCCCTGGTTGGTAGGGGCGAGCAGTACTTC	CASSPLVGRGEQYF
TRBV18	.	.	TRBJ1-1	TGTGCCAGCTCACCACCTGTCCAGGGGAATAAGAACACTGAAGCTTTCTTT	CASSPPVQGNKNTEAFF
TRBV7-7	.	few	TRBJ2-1	TGTGCTAGCAGCTTATGGACAACTGCCTACAATGAGCAGTTCTTC	CASSLWTTAYNEQFF
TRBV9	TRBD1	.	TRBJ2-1	TGTGCCAGCAGCGTAGCTAGTAAGACAGGGTACAATGAGCAGTTCTTC	CASSVASKTGYNEQFF
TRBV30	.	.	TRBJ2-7	TGTGCCTGGAGTAAGGCCACCTACGAGCAGTACTTC	CAWSKATYEQYF
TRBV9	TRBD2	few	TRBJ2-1	TGTGCCAGCAGCGTAGGACAAGCGCTAGCGGGAGAGGGTAATGAGCAGTTCTTC	CASSVGQALAGEGNEQFF
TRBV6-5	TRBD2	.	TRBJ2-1	TGTGCCAGCAGTTACGGATCTAGCGGATACAATGAGCAGTTCTTC	CASSYGSSGYNEQFF
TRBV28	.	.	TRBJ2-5	TGTGCCAGCGCCCTAGGAGGCCGACAAGAGACCCAGTACTTC	CASALGGRQETQYF
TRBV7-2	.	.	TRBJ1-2	TGTGCCAGCAGCCATCGTTGGGAAGGCGGTGGCTACACCTTC	CASSHRWEGGGYTF
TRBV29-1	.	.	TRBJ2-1	TGCAGCGGCCAGGGGGGGAGCACAGAGCGAGGCAATGAGCAGTTCTTC	CSGQGGSTERGNEQFF
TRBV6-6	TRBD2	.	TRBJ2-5	TGTGCCAGCCACAAGCTAGCGGGGGGACAAGAGACCCAGTACTTC	CASHKLAGGQETQYF
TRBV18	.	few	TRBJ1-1	TGTGCCAGCTCATCCGGGATGGGCTCTGAAGCTTTCTTT	CASSSGMGSEAFF
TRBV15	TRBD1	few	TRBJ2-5	TGTGCCACCAGCAGAGACGACAGGGGCCTAGGAAGGACCCAGTACTTC	CATSRDDRGLGRTQYF
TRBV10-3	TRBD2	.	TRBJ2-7	TGTGCCATCAGTGAGTCGGGGGGGTATACCTACGAGCAGTACTTC	CAISESGGYTYEQYF
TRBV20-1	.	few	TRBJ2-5	TGCAGTGCTAGTTCCCGATACGAGACCCAGTACTTC	CSASSRYETQYF
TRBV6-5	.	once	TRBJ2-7	TGTGCCAGCAGTTACTCGAGGCAGGGCTACGAGCAGTACTTC	CASSYSRQGYEQYF
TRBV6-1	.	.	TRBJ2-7	TGTGCCAGCAGTCAGCAGGGGTGGGCCTCCTACGAGCAGTACTTC	CASSQQGWASYEQYF
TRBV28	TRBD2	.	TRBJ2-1	TGTGCCAGCAGTCCCGTTGGGGGAGGGCCCATTGAGCAGTTCTTC	CASSPVGGGPIEQFF
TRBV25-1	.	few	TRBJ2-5	TGTGCCAGCAGTGATTATCGGGACTTGCAGGAGACCCAGTACTTC	CASSDYRDLQETQYF
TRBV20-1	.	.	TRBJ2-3	TGCAGTGCCTGGGTCCCCGGGACCCACACAGATACGCAGTATTTT	CSAWVPGTHTDTQYF
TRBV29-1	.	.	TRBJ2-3	TGCAGCGCCTTCCAAGATACGCAGTATTTT	CSAFQDTQYF
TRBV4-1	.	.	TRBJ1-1	TGCGCCAGCAGCCCACTGGACTTGGGGACTGAAGCTTTCTTT	CASSPLDLGTEAFF
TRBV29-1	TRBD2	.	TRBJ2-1	TGCAGCGTAAGAGCGGGGGGACCGTACAATGAGCAGTTCTTC	CSVRAGGPYNEQFF
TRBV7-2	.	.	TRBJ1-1	TGTGCCAGCAGCCATGACAGTAGGAACACTGAAGCTTTCTTT	CASSHDSRNTEAFF
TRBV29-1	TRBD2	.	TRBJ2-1	TGTTTGGCCCGGACTAGCGGAACTACCTACAATGAGCAGTTCTTC	CLARTSGTTYNEQFF
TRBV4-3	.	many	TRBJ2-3	TGCGCCAGCAGCCAAGATGAAGTGGATACGCAGTATTTT	CASSQDEVDTQYF